Given below is one TCR beta chain in context. This clonotype was counted at least ten times. What antigen it recognizes has not been identified. No base quality information exists; no much larger clone differs at one position. The method was multiplex PCR. Sequencing was carried out with an Illumina HiSeq 4000. To build TCR beta libraries, CDR3 regions were amplified by Arm-PCR using iRepertoire HTBI primers. PCR products were gel purified before sequencing. The authors processed their data as follows. Gene usage analysis of CDR3 amino acid clonotypes used the approximately 62 TRBV and 12 to 15 TRBJ segments found across samples. COPE and FqMerger were used to merge filtered high-quality paired reads into contigs. BLAST was used to align contigs to IMGT TRBV, TRBD and TRBJ reference genes, and CDR3 was defined according to IMGT. Any clonotype with a frequency above 0.1% was classified as a highly expanded clone. Shannon entropy served as the measure of repertoire diversity, while the Gini coefficient captured V-J evenness. A clonotype found in more than one individual was treated as public. TCRdb reprocessing: public reads trimmed at Q25 with fastp, clones called with MiXCR, in-frame beta chains kept. All rows with the same CDR3 protein become a single entry with the most common DNA and genes. The V and J calls, along with clone size, are taken from TCRdb and not from the paper's own processing. The sample contains over 200,000 distinct CDR3 sequences, around 16% of them found a single time. Around 20% of the sample lies in the top ten.

V is clipped by 3 bases and J by 8 bases, and the sequence between their germline boundaries is 14 bases long. The germline V gene (reference sequence) sets CDR1 to DFQATT and CDR2 to SNEGSKA. The CDR3 measures 13 amino acids from cysteine to phenylalanine. The retained sequence is limited to the CDR3, 39 bases, with the frame set at the first base. The entry originates in a study of regulatory T cells in long-lasting Graves disease (dated by TCRdb to the early 2020s). With respect to the entire study: Patients with newly diagnosed Graves' disease had been on antithyroid drugs for under 3 months. The study was conducted in China and was registered as a clinical trial. This study used TCR sequencing and RNA sequencing of peripheral blood to compare persistent Graves' disease patients against newly diagnosed Graves' disease patients. A total of about 33 samples underwent TCR sequencing: around 13 from persistent and 20 from newly diagnosed Graves' disease patients.

Results the study describes overall, beyond this receptor: Sequencing and analysis were restricted to the TCR beta chain. Persistent patients shared more public clonotypes among themselves (2,741) than newly diagnosed patients did (approximately 900). TRBV28, TRBJ1-2 and TRBJ2-5 were preferentially used in persistent disease, while TRBV20-1 and TRBJ2-1 were favored in newly diagnosed disease. The study examined only peripheral blood because the primary lesion, thyroid tissue, could not be accessed. Persistent Graves' disease patients showed lower TCR Shannon entropy and fewer highly expanded clones than newly diagnosed patients, suggesting clonal expansion. The authors noted that the small sample size was a limitation that may lower accuracy.

Per the publication, the time point label means: newly diagnosed GD, antithyroid drugs for less than 3 months. For both TCR sequencing and RNA sequencing, RNA was extracted from PBMCs in TRIzol. The diagnosis of Graves' disease followed American Thyroid Association guidelines. The patients came from an endocrinology department in Xi'an, China. From each patient, around 8.3 milliliters of peripheral blood was collected into an EDTA anticoagulant tube. Ficoll Paque Plus density gradient separation was used to isolate PBMCs, and no additional T cell sorting was done. An Agilent 2100 Bioanalyzer and agarose gel were used to check RNA quality, and a NanoDrop 2000 was used to measure RNA concentration.

The sample here was peripheral blood mononuclear cells (PBMCs), taken at new diagnosis, from a patient treated with antithyroid drugs. This TCR was sampled from a female donor with Graves disease. This chain joins TRBV20-1 to TRBJ2-1; the best D guess is TRBD2, with 6 bases matching. The CDR3 in this case is CSASGSLSDEQFF. The sequenced DNA is TGCAGTGCTAGCGGGAGTCTTTCGGATGAGCAGTTCTTC.